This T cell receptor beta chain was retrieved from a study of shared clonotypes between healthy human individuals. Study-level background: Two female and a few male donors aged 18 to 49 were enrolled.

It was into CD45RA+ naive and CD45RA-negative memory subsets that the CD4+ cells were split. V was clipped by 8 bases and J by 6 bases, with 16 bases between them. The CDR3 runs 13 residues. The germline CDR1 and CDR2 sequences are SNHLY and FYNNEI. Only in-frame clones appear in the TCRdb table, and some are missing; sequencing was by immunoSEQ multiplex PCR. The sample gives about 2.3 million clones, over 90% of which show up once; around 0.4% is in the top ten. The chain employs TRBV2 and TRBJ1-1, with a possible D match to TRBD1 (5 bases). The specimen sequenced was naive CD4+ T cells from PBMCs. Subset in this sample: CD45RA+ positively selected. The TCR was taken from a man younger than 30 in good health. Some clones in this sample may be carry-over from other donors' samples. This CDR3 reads CASGAGRDSEAFF. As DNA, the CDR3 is TGTGCCAGCGGCGCGGGCAGGGACTCTGAAGCTTTCTTT.